A single sample is the source of the 7 T cell receptor beta chains below, sequenced in a study of blood T cell repertoires in COVID-19. Sequencing was performed with immunoSEQ multiplex PCR; in TCRdb, only in-frame clones are kept and a portion is missing. The repertoire holds fewer than 250,000 clones, with nearly 90% as singletons. Sequencing was carried out using PBMCs or T cells enriched from blood (not recorded which). The origin of the receptors is a man aged 25-40 years who had been exposed to COVID-19.

In its sample, this clone was seen once. The chain joins TRBV3-1 (or the pseudogene TRBV3-2) to TRBJ2-1, with TRBD2 matching over 14 bases. Trimming removed 3 bases from V and 5 bases from J; junction bases left unmatched: 6. This CDR3 contains 17 residues. CDR1 and CDR2 (germline): LGHDT, YNNKEL (reference sequence). This chain's CDR3 is CASSHGLAGGLNNEQFF. The CDR3 DNA reads TGTGCCAGCAGCCACGGACTAGCGGGGGGACTTAACAATGAGCAGTTCTTC.

The genes are TRBV4-3 and TRBJ2-5; TRBD2 aligns across 8 bases. The germline V gene encodes CDR1 LGHNA and CDR2 YSLEER. Germline trimming cut 0 bases from V and 5 bases from J; bases unmatched to any gene: 5. The CDR3 extends over 15 amino acids. This CDR3 reads CASSQDRLAGETQYF. The CDR3 DNA sequence: TGCGCCAGCAGCCAAGATAGGCTAGCGGGTGAGACCCAGTACTTC.

The genes are TRBV5-1 and TRBJ2-5; TRBD1 agrees at 9 bases. CDR3 size: 15 residues. Germline-derived CDR1 and CDR2 are SGHRS and YFSETQ. V lost 4 bases, J lost 5 bases, and 9 bases stayed unmatched. The CDR3 DNA follows: TGCGCCAGCAGCATCGGGGACAGGGTTGGGGAGACCCAGTACTTC. Its translation is CASSIGDRVGETQYF.

This rearrangement joins TRBV20-1 to TRBJ1-1; a weak D match, TRBD1 (5 bases). V lost 3 bases and J 0 bases, leaving 14 bases between the germline ends. Germline values: CDR1 DFQATT, CDR2 SNEGSKA (reference sequence). This CDR3 contains 15 residues. The CDR3, as DNA: TGCAGTGCTAGTGGGGGGAGGGGTATGAACACTGAAGCTTTCTTT. This codes for CSASGGRGMNTEAFF.

The chain carries TRBV7-9 and TRBJ2-1; the match to TRBD2 covers 9 bases. The V segment lost 4 bases and the J segment 5 bases; nucleotides outside the gene matches: 12. The CDR3 covers 17 residues. Germline loops: CDR1 SEHNR, CDR2 FQNEAQ (reference sequence). The CDR3 spells CASSSPIAGATNNEQFF. The CDR3 coding sequence is TGTGCCAGCAGCTCTCCTATAGCGGGGGCTACGAACAATGAGCAGTTCTTC.

The genes are TRBV19 and TRBJ1-1; 11 positions match TRBD1. Germline assignment: CDR1 LNHDA and CDR2 SQIVND (reference sequence). CDR3 size: 13 residues. V was clipped by 5 bases and J by 10 bases; unmatched bases: 6. The CDR3 sequence: CASSGGTGGLAFF. The CDR3 DNA follows: TGTGCCAGTAGTGGCGGGACAGGGGGTTTAGCTTTCTTT.

There are a few counts of this clone. J is TRBJ2-1 and V is TRBV5-1; 13 positions agree with TRBD2. The CDR3 consists of 15 residues. The ends lost 4 bases at V and 10 bases at J; junction bases unmatched: 8. Germline CDR1 reads SGHRS; CDR2 reads YFSETQ. The chain's CDR3 is CASSGGLAGFNEQFF. The CDR3 bases are TGCGCCAGCAGCGGGGGACTAGCGGGGTTTAACGAGCAGTTCTTC. Drawing the rest from reference TRBV5-1 and TRBJ2-1, the complete variable domain is KAGVTQTPRYLIKTRGQQVTLSCSPISGHRSVSWYQQTPGQGLQFLFEYFSETQRNKGNFPGRFSGRQFSNSRSEMNVSTLELGDSALYLCASSGGLAGFNEQFFGPGTRLTVL.